The clone carrying this T cell receptor (beta chain) was seen a few times. The entry originates in a study of cytomegalovirus exposure and HLA in healthy donors. The PCR used 60 Vbeta and 13 Jbeta primers. Clones were read by immunoSEQ multiplex PCR, and TCRdb kept only the in-frame ones, dropping some. This sample has 95,000 to 150,000 clones; approximately 15% occur once, and the top ten carry under 2.5%. This receptor was identified in a woman aged 18-35 years in good health and CMV-seronegative. The sequencing input was PBMCs.

CDR3 bases: TGTGCCAGCAGTTCCGGGACAGGGCTTACCGGGGAGCTGTTTTTT. Translating gives CASSSGTGLTGELFF. The gene calls are TRBV7-3 and TRBJ2-2, with 9 bases that match TRBD1. V shed 6 bases and J 5 bases; nucleotides not matched to a gene: 7. Germline loops: CDR1 SGHTA, CDR2 FQGTGA. The length of the CDR3 is 15 residues.